These 17 T cell receptor beta chains were sequenced from one sample in a study of CD8 T cells in ankylosing spondylitis. TCRdb passed the 5' RACE reads through MiXCR, listing each CDR3 protein once. The table has some 250,000 distinct CDR3 sequences, 8% to 9.5% seen once; the top ten hold 6.8%. The sequenced sample consisted of blood, either unsorted or a sorted T cell fraction (not recorded which). The source is a male donor with ankylosing spondylitis or in good health (not recorded which).

This clonotype was picked up a small number of times. The V call is TRBV7-9, the J call TRBJ2-1; D gene uncertain. The germline V gene has CDR1 SEHNR and CDR2 FQNEAQ (reference sequence). The CDR3 length is 14 residues. Trimming pared 6 bases from V and 4 bases from J, leaving 13 bases between. The CDR3 loop reads CASSSDTAYNEQFF. The DNA of the CDR3 is TGTGCCAGCAGTTCCGACACGGCATACAATGAGCAGTTCTTC.

This clonotype has at least ten counts. The chain carries TRBV7-9 and TRBJ1-5; no firm D call. V gave up 3 bases and J gave up 2 bases, with 2 bases separating them. Germline CDR1 reads SEHNR; CDR2 reads FQNEAQ (reference sequence). The CDR3 consists of 12 residues. CDR3: CASSLGNQPQHF. The DNA of the CDR3 is TGTGCCAGCAGCTTGGGCAATCAGCCCCAGCATTTT.

This clonotype turned up a few times. The CDR3 protein is CASSFLDRGFEQYF. CDR3 nucleotides: TGTGCCAGCAGTTTTTTGGACAGGGGATTCGAGCAGTACTTC. The chain couples TRBV12-3 or TRBV12-4 to TRBJ2-7; TRBD1 matches at 9 bases. V was clipped by 3 bases and J by 6 bases; unmatched bases: 6. The CDR3 is made up of 14 amino acids.

The CDR3 nucleotides are TGTGCCAGCAGCACGAGAATCACGGACAGGACTGGGGCTTTCTTT. This sequence encodes CASSTRITDRTGAFF. The chain links TRBV7-2 to TRBJ1-1; 7 positions match TRBD1. This CDR3 contains 15 residues. The germline V gene has CDR1 SGHTA and CDR2 FQGNSA. The V gene end was trimmed by 5 bases and the J gene end by 11 bases; junction bases not matched to a gene: 17.

This clonotype was recorded at least ten times. The chain combines TRBV7-8 with TRBJ1-1; D remains unclear. Germline values: CDR1 SGHVS, CDR2 FQNEAQ. The CDR3 extends over 15 amino acids. Trimming took 1 base from V and 11 from J, leaving 20 bases between them. The CDR3 region is CASSLGGSEGRRAFF. Written as DNA, the CDR3 is TGTGCCAGCAGCTTAGGAGGCAGTGAGGGCCGGAGGGCTTTCTTT.

In this sample, this clonotype turned up many times. The chain uses TRBV7-2 and TRBJ1-3, with TRBD1 matching 8 bases. The J segment lost 0 bases and the V segment lost 5 bases, leaving 6 bases of the junction unmatched. The length of the CDR3 is 16 residues. Germline-derived CDR1 and CDR2 are SGHTA and FQGNSA. DNA of the CDR3: TGTGCCAGCAGCGGGCGCACAGGGGGCTCTGGAAACACCATATATTTT. This codes for CASSGRTGGSGNTIYF.

Ten or more counts support this clonotype. V gene TRBV5-1 combines with J gene TRBJ2-1, with TRBD1 matching 8 bases. With V trimmed by 6 bases and J by 0 bases, 11 bases remained unmatched. The CDR3 loop spans 17 amino acids. Germline CDR1 and CDR2: SGHRS and YFSETQ. CDR3 DNA sequence: TGCGCCAGCAATTACCGGGACAGGCCAAGCTCCTACAATGAGCAGTTCTTC. It encodes CASNYRDRPSSYNEQFF.

This clonotype was observed many times. V is TRBV30 and J is TRBJ1-4, with D perhaps matching TRBD1 (5 bases). Trimming took 2 bases from V and 0 from J, leaving 10 bases between them. The germline V gene has CDR1 GTSNPN and CDR2 SVGIG (reference sequence). CDR3 length: 15 amino acids. CDR3 residues: CAWSTGTPTNEKLFF. CDR3 nucleotides: TGTGCCTGGAGTACCGGGACGCCAACTAATGAAAAACTGTTTTTT.

This clonotype was seen many times. The V and J genes are TRBV11-2 and TRBJ2-2; 11 bases are a match to TRBD2. Trimming at V came to 6 bases and at J to 1 base, leaving 4 bases not matched to a gene. The CDR3 covers 16 residues. Germline-derived CDR1 and CDR2 are SGHAT and FQNNGV. The CDR3 DNA reads as TGTGCCAGCAGGCCTACTAGCGGGAGGAACACCGGGGAGCTGTTTTTT. This gives the protein CASRPTSGRNTGELFF.

This clonotype was found many times. The rearrangement links TRBV20-1 to TRBJ2-7; D gene ambiguous. The CDR3 is 12 amino acids. Germline V gene sequence: CDR1 DFQATT, CDR2 SNEGSKA (reference sequence). V was trimmed by 6 bases and J by 2 bases, leaving 11 bases between them. CDR3 protein: CSAPGPTYEQYF. The CDR3 bases are TGCAGTGCCCCCGGGCCTACCTACGAGCAGTACTTC.

This clonotype was detected only a few times. The CDR3 nucleotides are TGTGCCAGCACCCCATGGGGGGCGGATAATTCACCCCTCCACTTT. Translated, it gives CASTPWGADNSPLHF. The J gene is TRBJ1-6, the V gene TRBV12-3 or TRBV12-4; tentatively, D is TRBD1 (6 bases). The CDR3 is 15 residues long. Trimming took 7 bases from V and 5 from J, leaving 15 bases between them.

For this clonotype: With a much larger clone just one base away, this may be a read error. The chain has TRBV5-4 and TRBJ1-1; tentative D call: TRBD1 (6 bases). This CDR3 is 16 amino acids long. In germline, CDR1 is SGHNT, CDR2 YYREEE (reference sequence). For the CDR3, the DNA is TGTGCCATCAGCCGAGTAGGGGGAGGGCAAAACACTGAAGCTTTCTTT. Translation: CAISRVGGGQNTEAFF.

The V call is TRBV7-8, the J call TRBJ2-5; the match to TRBD2 covers 10 bases. The CDR3 loop spans 17 amino acids. Germline-derived CDR1 and CDR2 are SGHVS and FQNEAQ. V gave up 0 bases and J gave up 5 bases; unmatched junction bases: 9. CDR3 DNA: TGTGCCAGCAGCTTAGCCCTAGCGGGAGCGGCTGCGGAGACCCAGTACTTC. It specifies CASSLALAGAAAETQYF.

The chain couples TRBV20-1 to TRBJ2-5; 7 bases map to TRBD1. The length of the CDR3 is 15 residues. CDR1 and CDR2 from the germline V gene are DFQATT and SNEGSKA (reference sequence). J was trimmed by 5 bases and V by 0 bases; bases with no gene match: 9. Written as DNA, the CDR3 is TGCAGTGCTAGAGATCCAGGACAGGAGTGGGAGACCCAGTACTTC. Its protein product is CSARDPGQEWETQYF.

Many counts were recorded for this clonotype. The chain couples TRBV4-1 to TRBJ1-1; 11 nucleotides line up with TRBD1. V lost 0 bases, J lost 4 bases, and 1 base stayed unmatched. The CDR3 sequence is 15 residues long. Germline V gene lookup returns CDR1 MGHRA and CDR2 YSYEKL. The CDR3 nucleotides are TGCGCCAGCAGCCAAGAAGGGACAGGGGGCACTGAAGCTTTCTTT. Its protein is CASSQEGTGGTEAFF.

V and J are TRBV12-3 or TRBV12-4 and TRBJ2-4; D uncertain. Trimming removed 7 bases at V and 4 bases at J, with 11 bases between. The CDR3 has 13 amino acids. The CDR3 is CASTLTSKNIQYF. In DNA form, the CDR3 reads TGTGCCAGCACCCTGACCTCTAAAAACATTCAGTACTTC.

This clonotype was seen ten or more times. V usage is TRBV9 and J usage is TRBJ2-2, with unresolved D. The CDR3 sequence is 18 residues long. Germline CDR1 is SGDLS and CDR2 is YYNGEE. Trimming removed 4 bases from V and 0 bases from J, with 19 bases in between. The CDR3 loop reads CASSPRTPRLPNTGELFF. The DNA for the CDR3 is TGTGCCAGCAGCCCACGGACCCCGCGGTTACCGAACACCGGGGAGCTGTTTTTT.